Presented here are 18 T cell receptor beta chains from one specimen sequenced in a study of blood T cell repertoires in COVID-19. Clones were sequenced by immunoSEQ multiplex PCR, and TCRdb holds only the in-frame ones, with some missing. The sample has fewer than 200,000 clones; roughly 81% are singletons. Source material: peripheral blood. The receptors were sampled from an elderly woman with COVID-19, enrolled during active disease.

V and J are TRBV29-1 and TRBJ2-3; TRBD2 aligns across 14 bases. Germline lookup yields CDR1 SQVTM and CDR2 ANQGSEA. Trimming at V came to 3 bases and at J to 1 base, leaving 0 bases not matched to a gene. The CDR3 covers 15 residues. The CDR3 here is CSVEGLAGGTDTQYF. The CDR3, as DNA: TGCAGCGTTGAGGGACTAGCGGGGGGCACAGATACGCAGTATTTT.

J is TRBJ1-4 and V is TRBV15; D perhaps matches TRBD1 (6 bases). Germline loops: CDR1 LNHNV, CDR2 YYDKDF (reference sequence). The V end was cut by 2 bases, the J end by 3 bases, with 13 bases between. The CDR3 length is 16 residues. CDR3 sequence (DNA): TGTGCCACCAGCAGATCCGGGGGGCGGGCTAATGAAAAACTGTTTTTT. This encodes CATSRSGGRANEKLFF.

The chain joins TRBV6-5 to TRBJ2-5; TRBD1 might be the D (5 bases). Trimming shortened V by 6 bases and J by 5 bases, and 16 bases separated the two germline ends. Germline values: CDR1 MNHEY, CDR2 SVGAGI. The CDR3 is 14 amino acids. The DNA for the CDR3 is TGTGCCAGCAGCCGGCTATGGGGCCAGGAGACCCAGTACTTC. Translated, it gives CASSRLWGQETQYF.

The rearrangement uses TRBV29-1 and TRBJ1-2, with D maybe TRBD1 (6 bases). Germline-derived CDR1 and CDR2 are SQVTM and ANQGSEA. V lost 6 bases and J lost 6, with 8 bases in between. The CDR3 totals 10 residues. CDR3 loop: CSVKGDGYTF. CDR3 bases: TGCAGCGTGAAGGGGGATGGCTACACCTTC.

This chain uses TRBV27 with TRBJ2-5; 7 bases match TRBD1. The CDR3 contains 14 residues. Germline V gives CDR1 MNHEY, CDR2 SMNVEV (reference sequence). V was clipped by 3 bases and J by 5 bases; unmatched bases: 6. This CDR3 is CASSFRQGTETQYF. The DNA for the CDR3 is TGTGCCAGCAGTTTTCGACAGGGCACCGAGACCCAGTACTTC.

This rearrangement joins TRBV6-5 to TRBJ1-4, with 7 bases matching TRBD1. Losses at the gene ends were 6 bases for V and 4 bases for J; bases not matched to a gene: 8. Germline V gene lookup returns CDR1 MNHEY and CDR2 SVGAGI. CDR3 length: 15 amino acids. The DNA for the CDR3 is TGTGCCAGCAGACGGGACAGAAACAGTAATGAAAAACTGTTTTTT. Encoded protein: CASRRDRNSNEKLFF.

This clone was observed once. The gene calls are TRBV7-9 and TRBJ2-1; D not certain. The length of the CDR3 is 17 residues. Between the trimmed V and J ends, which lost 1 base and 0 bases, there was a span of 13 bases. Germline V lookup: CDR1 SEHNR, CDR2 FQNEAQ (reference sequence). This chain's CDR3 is CASSLETGTFSYNEQFF. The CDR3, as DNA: TGTGCCAGCAGCTTAGAAACGGGTACATTCTCCTACAATGAGCAGTTCTTC.

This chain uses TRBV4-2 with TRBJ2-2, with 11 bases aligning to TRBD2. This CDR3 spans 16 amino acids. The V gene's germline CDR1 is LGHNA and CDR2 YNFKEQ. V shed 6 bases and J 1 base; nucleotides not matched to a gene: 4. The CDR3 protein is CASRHGTSGNTGELFF. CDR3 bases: TGTGCCAGCAGACACGGGACTAGCGGGAACACCGGGGAGCTGTTTTTT.

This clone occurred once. In nucleotides, the CDR3 is TGTGCCAGCTCACCCGGTATCGGGGACTCTGGAAACACCATATATTTT. This codes for CASSPGIGDSGNTIYF. The chain recombines TRBV18 with TRBJ1-3; D is ambiguous. The germline CDR1 and CDR2 sequences are KGHSH and LQKENI. V was cut by 3 bases and J by 0 bases, with 12 bases left in between. The CDR3 length is 16 residues.

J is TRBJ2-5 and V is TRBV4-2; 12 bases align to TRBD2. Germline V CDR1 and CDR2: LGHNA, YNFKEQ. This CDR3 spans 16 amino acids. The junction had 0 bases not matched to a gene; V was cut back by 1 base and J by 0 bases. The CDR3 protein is CASSQGLAGDQETQYF. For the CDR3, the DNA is TGTGCCAGCAGCCAAGGACTAGCGGGGGACCAAGAGACCCAGTACTTC.

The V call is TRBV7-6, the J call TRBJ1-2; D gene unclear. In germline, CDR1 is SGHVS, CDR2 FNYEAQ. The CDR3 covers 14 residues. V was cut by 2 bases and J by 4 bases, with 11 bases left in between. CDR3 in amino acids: CASSLSADFYGYTF. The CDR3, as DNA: TGTGCCAGCAGCTTATCGGCAGACTTCTATGGCTACACCTTC.

CDR3 nucleotides: TGTGCCAGCAGTTTAGGGGGGGCCTATGGCTACACCTTC. Translated, it gives CASSLGGAYGYTF. The chain is built from TRBV27 and TRBJ1-2; D possibly corresponds to TRBD1 (6 bases). V was cut by 2 bases and J by 4 bases, with 8 bases left in between. The germline V gene encodes CDR1 MNHEY and CDR2 SMNVEV (reference sequence). The CDR3 is 13 residues long.

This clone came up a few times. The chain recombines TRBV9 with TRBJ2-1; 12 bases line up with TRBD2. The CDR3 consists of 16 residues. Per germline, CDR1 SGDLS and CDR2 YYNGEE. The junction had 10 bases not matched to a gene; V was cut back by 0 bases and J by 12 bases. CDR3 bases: TGTGCCAGCAGCGTAGGGCTAGCGGGAGGGCCTAGTGCGCAGTTCTTC. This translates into CASSVGLAGGPSAQFF.

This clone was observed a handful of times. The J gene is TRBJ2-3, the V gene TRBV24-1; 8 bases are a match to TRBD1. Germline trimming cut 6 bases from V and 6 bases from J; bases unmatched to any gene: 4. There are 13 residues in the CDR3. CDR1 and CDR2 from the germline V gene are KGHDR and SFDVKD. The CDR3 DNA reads TGTGCCACCAGTACAGGGGGTTTGGATACGCAGTATTTT. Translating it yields CATSTGGLDTQYF.

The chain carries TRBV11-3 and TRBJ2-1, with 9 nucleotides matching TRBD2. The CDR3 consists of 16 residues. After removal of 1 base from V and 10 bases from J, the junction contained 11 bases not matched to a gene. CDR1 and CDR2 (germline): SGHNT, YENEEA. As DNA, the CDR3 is TGTGCCAGCAGCTTAGGAACTAGCGGGTTCCCTAGGGAGCAGTTCTTC. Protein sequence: CASSLGTSGFPREQFF.

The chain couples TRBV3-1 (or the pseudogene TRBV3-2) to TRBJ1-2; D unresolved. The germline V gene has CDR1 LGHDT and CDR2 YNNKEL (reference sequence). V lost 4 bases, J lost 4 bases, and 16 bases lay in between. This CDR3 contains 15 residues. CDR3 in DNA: TGTGCCAGCAGCCTCCTCGGGGTACCCCTCTATGGCTACACCTTC. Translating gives CASSLLGVPLYGYTF.

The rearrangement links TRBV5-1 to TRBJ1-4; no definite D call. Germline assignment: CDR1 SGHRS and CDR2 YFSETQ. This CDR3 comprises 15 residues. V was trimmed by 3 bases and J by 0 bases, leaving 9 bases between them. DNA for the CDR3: TGCGCCAGCAGCTCCCAGCTAGCAACTAATGAAAAACTGTTTTTT. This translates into CASSSQLATNEKLFF. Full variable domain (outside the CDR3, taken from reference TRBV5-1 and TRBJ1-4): KAGVTQTPRYLIKTRGQQVTLSCSPISGHRSVSWYQQTPGQGLQFLFEYFSETQRNKGNFPGRFSGRQFSNSRSEMNVSTLELGDSALYLCASSSQLATNEKLFFGSGTQLSVL.

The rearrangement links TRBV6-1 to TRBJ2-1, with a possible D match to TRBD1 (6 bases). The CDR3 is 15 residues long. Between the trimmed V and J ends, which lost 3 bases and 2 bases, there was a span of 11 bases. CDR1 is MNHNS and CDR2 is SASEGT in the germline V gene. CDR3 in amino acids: CASSDRGLPYNEQFF. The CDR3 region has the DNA TGTGCCAGCAGTGACAGGGGCCTCCCCTACAATGAGCAGTTCTTC.